The 26 T cell receptor beta chains listed next were all sequenced from one sample in a study of cytomegalovirus exposure and HLA in healthy donors. Both 60 Vbeta primers and 13 Jbeta primers went into the PCR. Produced via immunoSEQ multiplex PCR; TCRdb's table is partial and in-frame only. The profile shows 150,000 to 180,000 clones, 60% to 85% of them singletons. The material sequenced was PBMCs. These receptors were obtained from a woman aged 40 to 50 in good health and CMV-seronegative.

V is TRBV6-1 and J is TRBJ1-2, with no clear D. The V gene's germline CDR1 is MNHNS and CDR2 SASEGT. V lost 2 bases to trimming and J lost 4 bases, with 11 bases between them. The CDR3 is made up of 14 amino acids. The CDR3 sequence: CASSERGGPYGYTF. The CDR3 coding sequence is TGTGCCAGCAGTGAAAGAGGCGGGCCCTATGGCTACACCTTC.

The genes are TRBV6-6 and TRBJ2-5; D may be TRBD2 (5 bases). CDR3 size: 14 residues. V was clipped by 7 bases and J by 1 base, with 13 bases between them. The germline CDR1 and CDR2 sequences are MNHNY and SVGAGI (reference sequence). The CDR3 protein is CASTRDGGQETQYF. Here the CDR3 DNA reads TGTGCCAGCACGAGGGATGGCGGCCAAGAGACCCAGTACTTC.

This chain connects TRBV5-1 to TRBJ2-7; 10 bases map to TRBD1. V lost 0 bases to trimming and J lost 2 bases; unmatched junction nucleotides: 14. The CDR3 runs to 19 residues. Looked up from germline, CDR1 is SGHRS and CDR2 is YFSETQ. The DNA of the CDR3 is TGCGCCAGCAGCTTGGCCGCCGGGGACAGGGGAGGAATTACCTACGAGCAGTACTTC. Amino acid sequence: CASSLAAGDRGGITYEQYF. The complete variable domain, with remaining parts taken from reference TRBV5-1 and TRBJ2-7, reads KAGVTQTPRYLIKTRGQQVTLSCSPISGHRSVSWYQQTPGQGLQFLFEYFSETQRNKGNFPGRFSGRQFSNSRSEMNVSTLELGDSALYLCASSLAAGDRGGITYEQYFGPGTRLTVT.

The chain uses TRBV11-3 and TRBJ1-1; D is ambiguous. The germline gives CDR1 SGHNT, CDR2 YENEEA. This CDR3 region has 13 residues. V lost 1 base and J lost 3, with 6 bases in between. The CDR3 loop reads CASSLGSDTEAFF. The DNA for the CDR3 is TGTGCCAGCAGCTTAGGCAGTGACACTGAAGCTTTCTTT.

The rearrangement uses TRBV15 and TRBJ1-1; TRBD1 matches 8 bases. The CDR3 runs to 15 residues. Germline assignment: CDR1 LNHNV and CDR2 YYDKDF (reference sequence). J lost 4 bases, V lost 5 bases, and 9 bases had no gene match. DNA for the CDR3: TGTGCCACCAGCCCGCAGACAGGGGTCGGCACTGAAGCTTTCTTT. It specifies CATSPQTGVGTEAFF.

This clone was detected only a few times. The chain combines TRBV6-1 with TRBJ1-5; D unclear. Trimming took off 6 bases at V and 1 base at J, with 7 bases between the two ends. CDR1 MNHNS and CDR2 SASEGT come from the germline V gene. The CDR3 is 13 residues long. CDR3 in amino acids: CASSRESNQPQHF. In nucleotides, the CDR3 is TGTGCCAGCAGCCGGGAAAGCAATCAGCCCCAGCATTTT.

The chain combines TRBV7-9 with TRBJ2-5, with D maybe TRBD2 (5 bases). The CDR3 loop spans 16 amino acids. Per the germline V gene, CDR1 is SEHNR and CDR2 is FQNEAQ (reference sequence). V lost 4 bases and J 7 bases, leaving 22 bases between the germline ends. Here the CDR3 DNA reads TGTGCCAGCAGCTCTCACCTTAGGGTCGCGGGTAGGACCCAGTACTTC. It is translated as CASSSHLRVAGRTQYF.

V usage is TRBV6-5 and J usage is TRBJ1-4, with D possibly TRBD1 on 5 matching bases. Trimming pared 8 bases from V and 5 bases from J, leaving 12 bases between. Germline values: CDR1 MNHEY, CDR2 SVGAGI. The CDR3 covers 13 residues. In DNA form, the CDR3 reads TGTGCCAGCTGGGGCGGGGGGAATGAAAAACTGTTTTTT. It yields the protein CASWGGGNEKLFF.

V is TRBV7-8 and J is TRBJ2-6; D remains ambiguous. Germline CDR1 reads SGHVS; CDR2 reads FQNEAQ. The CDR3 has 20 amino acids. The V and J ends lost 0 bases and 0 bases respectively, with 18 bases between them. CDR3 residues: CASSLASLGSLLSGANVLTF. The CDR3 nucleotides read TGTGCCAGCAGCTTAGCAAGTTTGGGCAGCCTCCTCTCTGGGGCCAACGTCCTGACTTTC. Looking up the rest from reference TRBV7-8 and TRBJ2-6 gives the full variable domain: GAGVSQSPRYKVAKRGQDVALRCDPISGHVSLFWYQQALGQGPEFLTYFQNEAQLDKSGLPSDRFFAERPEGSVSTLKIQRTQQEDSAVYLCASSLASLGSLLSGANVLTFGAGSRLTVL.

The V call is TRBV2, the J call TRBJ2-7; TRBD1 is a possible D gene (6 bases). From germline, CDR1 is SNHLY and CDR2 FYNNEI. The CDR3 totals 12 residues. Trimming pared 11 bases from V and 1 base from J, leaving 12 bases between. In nucleotides, the CDR3 is TGTGCCGGCCGGGACAAGTCCTACGAGCAGTACTTC. Its protein is CAGRDKSYEQYF.

The CDR3: CASSYTGGAYEQYF. The CDR3 DNA follows: TGTGCCAGCAGCTATACAGGGGGCGCGTACGAGCAGTACTTC. V usage is TRBV11-2 and J usage is TRBJ2-7; 9 nucleotides align to TRBD1. V trimming: 4 bases; J trimming: 4 bases; junction bases outside the gene matches: 5. CDR3 length: 14 amino acids. The germline gives CDR1 SGHAT, CDR2 FQNNGV.

The V gene is TRBV6-5, the J gene TRBJ1-3; D is unresolved. Germline V gene data show CDR1 as MNHEY and CDR2 as SVGAGI. The length of the CDR3 is 15 residues. The V end lost 6 bases, the J end lost 2 bases, and 14 bases lay between the germline ends. This CDR3 reads CASRTGSATGNTIYF. Here the CDR3 DNA reads TGTGCCAGCAGAACGGGGTCCGCTACTGGAAACACCATATATTTT.

The V and J genes are TRBV6-1 and TRBJ2-7, with D unresolved. V was shortened by 6 bases and J by 4 bases, with 10 bases between the two germline ends. The CDR3 loop spans 12 amino acids. Germline CDR1 and CDR2: MNHNS and SASEGT. The CDR3 spells CASRSAVYEQYF. CDR3 nucleotides: TGTGCCAGCAGGTCTGCGGTTTACGAGCAGTACTTC.

V gene TRBV28 combines with J gene TRBJ1-5, with D unresolved. Germline V gene data show CDR1 as MDHEN and CDR2 as SYDVKM. This CDR3 spans 15 amino acids. V lost 4 bases to trimming and J lost 2 bases, with 12 bases between them. CDR3 protein: CASSSDKRGNQPQHF. As DNA, the CDR3 is TGTGCCAGCAGTTCCGACAAGCGGGGCAATCAGCCCCAGCATTTT.

J is TRBJ2-4 and V is TRBV28; D possibly corresponds to TRBD1 (5 bases). Trimming took 3 bases from V and 1 from J, leaving 13 bases between them. Looked up from germline, CDR1 is MDHEN and CDR2 is SYDVKM. This CDR3 comprises 16 residues. CDR3 residues: CASSLVGAAAKNIQYF. The CDR3 region has the DNA TGTGCCAGCAGTTTGGTAGGGGCTGCGGCCAAAAACATTCAGTACTTC.

V is TRBV6-6 and J is TRBJ2-7; weak D call: TRBD1 (5 bases). V was clipped by 10 bases and J by 5 bases, with 12 bases between them. Germline loops: CDR1 MNHNY, CDR2 SVGAGI (reference sequence). This CDR3 contains 11 residues. The CDR3 DNA reads TGTGCCATCAAAGCCAGGGACGAGCAGTACTTC. This sequence encodes CAIKARDEQYF.

The sample holds a few counts of this clone. The chain has TRBV5-1 and TRBJ1-5; weak D call: TRBD1 (6 bases). CDR1 and CDR2 from the germline V gene are SGHRS and YFSETQ. With 1 base removed from V and 5 bases from J, the gap between germline ends came to 7 bases. There are 13 residues in the CDR3. CDR3 amino acids: CASSLNRDQPQHF. As DNA, the CDR3 is TGCGCCAGCAGCTTGAACAGGGATCAGCCCCAGCATTTT.

This clone appeared a few times. CDR3 sequence reads: CASTLPFGLAGINEQYF. The CDR3 region has the DNA TGTGCCAGCACCCTCCCCTTCGGGCTAGCCGGGATCAACGAGCAGTACTTC. This sequence joins TRBV2 and TRBJ2-7; D perhaps matches TRBD2 (5 bases). Trimming stripped 7 bases from V and 5 bases from J, with 27 bases between. Germline V lookup: CDR1 SNHLY, CDR2 FYNNEI. CDR3 length equals 17 residues.

This clone has a single count. The chain joins TRBV27 to TRBJ1-5; perhaps TRBD1 as D (5 bases). The ends were cut back, 3 bases at V and 1 base at J, with 10 bases in the middle. The germline CDR1 and CDR2 sequences are MNHEY and SMNVEV (reference sequence). The CDR3 has 15 residues. Written as DNA, the CDR3 is TGTGCCAGCAGTTTCGCAGGGAACAGCAATCAGCCCCAGCATTTT. It is translated as CASSFAGNSNQPQHF.

The V call is TRBV6-1, the J call TRBJ1-4; 9 bases are shared with TRBD1. This CDR3 has 16 amino acids. After removal of 4 bases from V and 2 bases from J, the junction contained 5 bases not matched to a gene. Germline V gene data show CDR1 as MNHNS and CDR2 as SASEGT. The CDR3 sequence is CASSVLTGGTNEKLFF. CDR3 coding DNA: TGTGCCAGCAGTGTGCTAACAGGGGGCACTAATGAAAAACTGTTTTTT.

The chain carries TRBV6-1 and TRBJ2-7; the match to TRBD2 covers 7 bases. Germline V gene lookup returns CDR1 MNHNS and CDR2 SASEGT. The ends lost 6 bases at V and 1 base at J; junction bases unmatched: 9. CDR3 length: 15 residues. DNA for the CDR3: TGTGCCAGCAGGGGAGGGGAGGCCCTATCCTACGAGCAGTACTTC. It yields the protein CASRGGEALSYEQYF.

This sequence joins TRBV5-1 and TRBJ1-2; tentative D call: TRBD1 (5 bases). The length of the CDR3 is 15 residues. Trimming removed 1 base at V and 6 bases at J, with 16 bases between. CDR1 SGHRS and CDR2 YFSETQ come from the germline V gene. CDR3: CASSLYRAGRHGYTF. For the CDR3, the DNA is TGCGCCAGCAGCTTGTATCGGGCAGGGCGACATGGCTACACCTTC. Filled out from reference TRBV5-1 and TRBJ1-2, the complete variable domain reads KAGVTQTPRYLIKTRGQQVTLSCSPISGHRSVSWYQQTPGQGLQFLFEYFSETQRNKGNFPGRFSGRQFSNSRSEMNVSTLELGDSALYLCASSLYRAGRHGYTFGSGTRLTVV.

This chain joins TRBV9 and TRBJ2-7; 8 bases fit TRBD1. CDR3 length: 18 residues. Trimming took 2 bases from V and 2 from J; bases not matched to a gene: 15. CDR1 and CDR2 from the germline V gene are SGDLS and YYNGEE. CDR3 in DNA: TGTGCCAGCAGCGTCCGTTCAAAGCCGGGACAGGTTACCTACGAGCAGTACTTC. Its translation is CASSVRSKPGQVTYEQYF.

The rearrangement joins TRBV27 to TRBJ2-1, with TRBD2 matching 8 bases. The CDR3 extends over 16 amino acids. Unmatched junction bases numbered 11, after V lost 6 bases and J lost 4 bases. Germline CDR1 is MNHEY and CDR2 is SMNVEV (reference sequence). The CDR3 region has the DNA TGTGCCAGCAGCTCCCGGGGGCGGGAGGTTTACAATGAGCAGTTCTTC. Its protein is CASSSRGREVYNEQFF.

The chain carries TRBV6-5 and TRBJ2-2; no clear D. This CDR3 has 13 amino acids. Germline V gene lookup returns CDR1 MNHEY and CDR2 SVGAGI. V was clipped by 2 bases and J by 6 bases, with 7 bases between them. CDR3: CASSYVGSGELFF. CDR3 in DNA: TGTGCCAGCAGTTACGTCGGGTCCGGGGAGCTGTTTTTT.

The J gene is TRBJ2-5, the V gene TRBV27; perhaps TRBD2 as D (7 bases). Germline CDR1 and CDR2: MNHEY and SMNVEV (reference sequence). CDR3 size: 17 residues. With 2 bases removed from V and 5 bases from J, the gap between germline ends came to 21 bases. CDR3 in amino acids: CASSLRIREGVEETQYF. DNA of the CDR3: TGTGCCAGCAGTTTACGAATCAGGGAGGGGGTCGAGGAGACCCAGTACTTC.